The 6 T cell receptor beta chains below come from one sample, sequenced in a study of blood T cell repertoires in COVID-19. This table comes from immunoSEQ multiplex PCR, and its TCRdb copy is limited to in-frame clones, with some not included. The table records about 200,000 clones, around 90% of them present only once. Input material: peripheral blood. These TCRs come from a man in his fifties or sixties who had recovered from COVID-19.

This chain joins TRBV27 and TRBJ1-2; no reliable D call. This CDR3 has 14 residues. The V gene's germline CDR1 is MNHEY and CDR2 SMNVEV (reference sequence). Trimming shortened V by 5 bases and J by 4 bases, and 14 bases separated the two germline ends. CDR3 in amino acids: CASSGSQRSYGYTF. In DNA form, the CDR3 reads TGTGCCAGCAGTGGGTCGCAGAGGAGCTATGGCTACACCTTC.

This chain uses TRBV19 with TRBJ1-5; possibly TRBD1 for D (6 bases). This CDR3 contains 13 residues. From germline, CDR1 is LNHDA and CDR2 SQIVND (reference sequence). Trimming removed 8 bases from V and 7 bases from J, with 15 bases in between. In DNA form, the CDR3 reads TGTGCCAGTGGGAGGGGGTACGGACAGCCCCAGCATTTT. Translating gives CASGRGYGQPQHF.

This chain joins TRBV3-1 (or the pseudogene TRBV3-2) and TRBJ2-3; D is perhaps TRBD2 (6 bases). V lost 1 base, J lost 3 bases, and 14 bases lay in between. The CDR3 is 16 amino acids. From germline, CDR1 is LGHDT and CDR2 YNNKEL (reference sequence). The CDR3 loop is CASSQALAQKTDTQYF. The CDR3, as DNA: TGTGCCAGCAGCCAAGCACTAGCCCAGAAGACAGATACGCAGTATTTT.

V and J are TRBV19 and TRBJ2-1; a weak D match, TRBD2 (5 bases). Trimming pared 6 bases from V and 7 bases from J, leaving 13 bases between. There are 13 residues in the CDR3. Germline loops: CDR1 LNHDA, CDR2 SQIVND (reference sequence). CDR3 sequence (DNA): TGTGCCAGTAGCCGGACTTGGAGGAATGAGCAGTTCTTC. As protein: CASSRTWRNEQFF.

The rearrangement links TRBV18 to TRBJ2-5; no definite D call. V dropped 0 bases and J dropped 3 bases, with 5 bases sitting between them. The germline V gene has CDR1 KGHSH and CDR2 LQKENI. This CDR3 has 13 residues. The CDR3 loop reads CASSPPTEETQYF. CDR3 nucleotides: TGTGCCAGCTCACCACCGACTGAAGAGACCCAGTACTTC.

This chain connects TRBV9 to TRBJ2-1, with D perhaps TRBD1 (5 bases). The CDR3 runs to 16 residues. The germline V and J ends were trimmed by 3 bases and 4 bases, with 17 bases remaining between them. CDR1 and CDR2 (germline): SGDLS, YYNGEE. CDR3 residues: CASSAPGAEPYNEQFF. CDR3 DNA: TGTGCCAGCAGCGCCCCTGGGGCGGAGCCTTACAATGAGCAGTTCTTC.